The sample holds many counts of the clone carrying this TCR beta chain. Amplified regions were TCR beta CDR3 sequences from RNA transcripts. The HTBI primer set served for first-round RT-PCR of the TCR CDR3. TCRdb independently ran MiXCR on the multiplex PCR reads; one entry per CDR3 protein. Among around 190,000 distinct CDR3 sequences, around 15% were seen once, and the ten largest hold 25% to 30%. The length of the CDR3 is 16 residues. From germline, CDR1 is SGHTA and CDR2 FQGNSA. The ends were cut back, 2 bases at V and 0 bases at J, with 11 bases in the middle. The data were taken from a study of T cells in Graves' hyperthyroidism and ophthalmopathy.

Sequencing used blood. The J gene is TRBJ2-4, the V gene TRBV7-2; D not certain. The TCR was taken from a woman aged 45-65 years with Graves' hyperthyroidism. The CDR3 nucleotides read TGTGCCAGCAGCTTAACTGGGAACTTAGCCAAAAACATTCAGTACTTC. This codes for CASSLTGNLAKNIQYF.